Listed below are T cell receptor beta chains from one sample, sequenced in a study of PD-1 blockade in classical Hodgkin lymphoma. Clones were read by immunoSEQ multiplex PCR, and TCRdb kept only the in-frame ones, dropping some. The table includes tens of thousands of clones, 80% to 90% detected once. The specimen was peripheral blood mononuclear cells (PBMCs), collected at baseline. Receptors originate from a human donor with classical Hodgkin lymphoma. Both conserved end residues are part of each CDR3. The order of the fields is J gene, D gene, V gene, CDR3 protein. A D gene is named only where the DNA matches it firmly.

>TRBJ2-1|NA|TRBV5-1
CASSSSTYNEQFF
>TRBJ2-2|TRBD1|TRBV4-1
CASSSRIRDRVTGELFF
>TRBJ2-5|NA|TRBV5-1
CASSLVSETQYF
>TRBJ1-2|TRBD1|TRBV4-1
CASSQTGTVSYGYTF
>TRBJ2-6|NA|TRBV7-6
CASSLDPGANVLTF
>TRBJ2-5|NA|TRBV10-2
CASRTQETQYF
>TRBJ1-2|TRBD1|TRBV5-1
CASTLGTGNYGYTF
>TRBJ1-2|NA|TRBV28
CASSGHSGYGYTF
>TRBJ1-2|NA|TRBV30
CAWSPLGGNYGYTF
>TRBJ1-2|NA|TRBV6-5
CASGRYGYTF
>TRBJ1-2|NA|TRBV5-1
CASSDPSNYGYTF
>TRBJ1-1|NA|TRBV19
CASTPRSGHLGAFF
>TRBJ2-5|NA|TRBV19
CASSMQGGEETQYF
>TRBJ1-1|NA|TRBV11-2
CASSTRLNTEAFF
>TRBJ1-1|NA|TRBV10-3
CAISGVNTEAFF
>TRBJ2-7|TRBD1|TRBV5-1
CASSLRGPRYEQYF
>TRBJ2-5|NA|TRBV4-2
CASSPAVGAGETQYF
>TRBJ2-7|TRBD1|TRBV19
CASSPRTGGGEYYEQYF
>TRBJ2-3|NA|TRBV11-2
CASSFWGGAPDTQYF
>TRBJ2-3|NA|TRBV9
CASSPSAGGVTDTQYF
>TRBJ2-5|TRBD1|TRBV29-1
CSVGGQGGQETQYF
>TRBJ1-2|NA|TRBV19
CASTVDGVTGRYGYTF
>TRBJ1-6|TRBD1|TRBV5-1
CASSGGQGANSPLHF
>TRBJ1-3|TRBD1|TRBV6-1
CASSKGQGGNTIYF
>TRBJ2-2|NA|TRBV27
CASSPSGHTGELFF
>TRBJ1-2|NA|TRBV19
CASRGFYGYTF
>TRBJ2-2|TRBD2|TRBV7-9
CASSFSGLAGAGELFF
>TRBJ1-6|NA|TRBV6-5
CASSYRTEGRALHF
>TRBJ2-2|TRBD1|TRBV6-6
CASSKQGAGTGELFF
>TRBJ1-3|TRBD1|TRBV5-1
CASSAYDRALGNTIYF
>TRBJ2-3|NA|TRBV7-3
CASSLWSGDTQYF
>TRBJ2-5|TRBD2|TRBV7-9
CASSSRLAGEETQYF
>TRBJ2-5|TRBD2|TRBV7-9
CASFTSGGQETQYF
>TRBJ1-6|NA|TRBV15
CATSRDRGQLNSPLHF
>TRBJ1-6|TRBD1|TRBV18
CASSPGTGGIRNSPLHF
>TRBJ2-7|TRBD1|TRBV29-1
CSVEIRTGTYEQYF
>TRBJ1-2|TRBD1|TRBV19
CASSTDRGGGYTF
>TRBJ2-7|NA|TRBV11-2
CASSLSGSSLYEQYF
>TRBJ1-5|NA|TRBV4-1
CASSQVLRSRVKGDSNQPQHF
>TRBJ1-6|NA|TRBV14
CASSQGEGSYNSPLHF
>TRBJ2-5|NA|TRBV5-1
CASSWLGGEETQYF
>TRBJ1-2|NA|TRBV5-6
CASSTLTAFYGYTF
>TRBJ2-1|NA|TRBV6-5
CASSSLGWEQFF
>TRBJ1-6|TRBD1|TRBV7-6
CASSQQGTGSPLHF
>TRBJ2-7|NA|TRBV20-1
CSARDSYEQYF
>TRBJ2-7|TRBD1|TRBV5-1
CASKIDRATYEQYF
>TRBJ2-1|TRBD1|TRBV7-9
CASSLAPRGSYNEQFF
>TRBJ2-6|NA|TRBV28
CASSTWVGRWGANVLTF
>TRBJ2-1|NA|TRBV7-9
CASSFRGLSSYNEQFF
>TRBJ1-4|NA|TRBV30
CAWSPGGGEKLFF
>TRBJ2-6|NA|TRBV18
CASSPLQAGANVLTF
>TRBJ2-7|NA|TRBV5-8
CASSYYEQYF
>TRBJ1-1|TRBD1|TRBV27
CASSVQGARTEAFF
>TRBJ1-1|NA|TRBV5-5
CASSPRWGEFRTEAFF
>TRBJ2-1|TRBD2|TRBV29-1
CSVALAALDEQFF